These 21 T cell receptor beta chains were sequenced from one sample in a study of T cell responses to AZD1222 COVID-19 vaccine. Assay: immunoSEQ multiplex PCR; the TCRdb copy retains only in-frame clones and omits some. The data show roughly 140,000 clones, about 93% seen once. Material: peripheral blood, obtained on day 0 of AZD1222 vaccination. The origin of the receptors is an adult in good health.

The genes are TRBV12-3 or TRBV12-4 and TRBJ2-1; D is uncertain. Trimming shortened V by 2 bases and J by 7 bases, and 6 bases separated the two germline ends. The CDR3 contains 12 residues. CDR3 loop: CASSLIINEQFF. The CDR3 DNA sequence: TGTGCCAGCAGTTTAATCATAAATGAGCAGTTCTTC.

The CDR3 protein is CASGVPSWGSGANVLTF. The CDR3 bases are TGTGCCAGCGGGGTTCCGTCTTGGGGCTCTGGGGCCAACGTCCTGACTTTC. V gene TRBV7-8 combines with J gene TRBJ2-6; no clear D. The CDR3 has 17 amino acids. Per germline, CDR1 SGHVS and CDR2 FQNEAQ. V was cut by 8 bases and J by 0 bases, with 17 bases left in between.

This chain links TRBV6-5 with TRBJ2-1; D gene uncertain. This CDR3 region has 13 residues. V lost 7 bases and J lost 4, with 11 bases in between. The V gene's germline CDR1 is MNHEY and CDR2 SVGAGI. As DNA, the CDR3 is TGTGCCAGCATCGTATGGGGATACAATGAGCAGTTCTTC. This encodes CASIVWGYNEQFF.

The chain carries TRBV19 and TRBJ1-4, with no clear D. This CDR3 region has 15 residues. Germline assignment: CDR1 LNHDA and CDR2 SQIVND (reference sequence). Trimming stripped 9 bases from V and 4 bases from J, with 18 bases between. The CDR3 DNA reads as TGTGCCAGGGGTCTCAGCGCAGGACTTAATGAAAAACTGTTTTTT. This encodes CARGLSAGLNEKLFF.

A word on this clone: Different DNA sequences within this sample yield the same CDR3. The chain has TRBV5-1 and TRBJ1-1, with D hard to call. The CDR3 consists of 13 residues. The V end was cut by 1 base, the J end by 2 bases, with 6 bases between. CDR1 SGHRS and CDR2 YFSETQ come from the germline V gene. The CDR3 region is CASSLSLNTEAFF. The DNA of the CDR3 is TGCGCCAGCAGCTTGTCACTAAACACTGAAGCTTTCTTT. Combining the CDR3 with reference TRBV5-1 and TRBJ1-1 gives the whole variable domain KAGVTQTPRYLIKTRGQQVTLSCSPISGHRSVSWYQQTPGQGLQFLFEYFSETQRNKGNFPGRFSGRQFSNSRSEMNVSTLELGDSALYLCASSLSLNTEAFFGQGTRLTVV.

This chain links TRBV10-3 with TRBJ2-7; 9 nucleotides line up with TRBD2. Germline assignment: CDR1 ENHRY and CDR2 SYGVKD. The CDR3 sequence is 14 residues long. Germline trimming cut 4 bases from V and 5 bases from J; bases unmatched to any gene: 6. CDR3 nucleotides: TGTGCCATCAGTGGGCGACTAGCGGTCCACGAGCAGTACTTC. Protein sequence: CAISGRLAVHEQYF.

The chain uses TRBV2 and TRBJ2-1, with D perhaps TRBD1 or TRBD2 (5 bases each). Germline V gene lookup returns CDR1 SNHLY and CDR2 FYNNEI. Trimming pared 8 bases from V and 0 bases from J, leaving 14 bases between. The CDR3 consists of 15 residues. The CDR3 DNA sequence: TGTGCCAGCGGGAGCGGACAAACCTCCTACAATGAGCAGTTCTTC. Amino acids: CASGSGQTSYNEQFF. Complete variable domain (other parts from reference TRBV2 and TRBJ2-1): EPEVTQTPSHQVTQMGQEVILRCVPISNHLYFYWYRQILGQKVEFLVSFYNNEISEKSEIFDDQFSVERPDGSNFTLKIRSTKLEDSAMYFCASGSGQTSYNEQFFGPGTRLTVL.

The J gene is TRBJ2-7, the V gene TRBV11-2; no firm D call. The CDR3 runs to 13 residues. Trimming took 8 bases from V and 2 from J, leaving 13 bases between them. Germline loops: CDR1 SGHAT, CDR2 FQNNGV. In nucleotides, the CDR3 is TGTGCCAGCTCATCGGACGGCACCTACGAGCAGTACTTC. Its translation is CASSSDGTYEQYF.

The J gene is TRBJ2-3, the V gene TRBV19; 8 nucleotides line up with TRBD2. Trimming removed 5 bases from V and 3 bases from J; junction bases left unmatched: 4. This CDR3 is built from 14 residues. CDR1 and CDR2 (germline): LNHDA, SQIVND (reference sequence). DNA for the CDR3: TGTGCCAGTAGTTCCCGGGGGGGAACAGATACGCAGTATTTT. This encodes CASSSRGGTDTQYF.

The chain joins TRBV4-2 to TRBJ1-1; 7 positions agree with TRBD1. Trimming cost V 0 bases and J 0 bases; bases outside gene matches: 7. Germline CDR1 is LGHNA and CDR2 is YNFKEQ. The CDR3 runs 17 residues. The CDR3 sequence: CASSQDTQGGMNTEAFF. DNA of the CDR3: TGTGCCAGCAGCCAAGATACGCAGGGGGGCATGAACACTGAAGCTTTCTTT.

This chain links TRBV19 with TRBJ2-2; the D is unclear. V lost 7 bases and J 5 bases, leaving 14 bases between the germline ends. The length of the CDR3 is 14 residues. Germline CDR1 is LNHDA and CDR2 is SQIVND (reference sequence). The CDR3 sequence is CASTPYLGTGELFF. The CDR3 coding sequence is TGTGCCAGTACCCCCTACCTAGGGACCGGGGAGCTGTTTTTT.

The chain recombines TRBV5-1 with TRBJ2-1; D unclear. Trimming cost V 6 bases and J 5 bases, with 9 bases left between them. The CDR3 runs 12 residues. Germline V lookup: CDR1 SGHRS, CDR2 YFSETQ. The CDR3, as DNA: TGCGCCAGCACCATCCTCGACAATGAGCAGTTCTTC. Translating it yields CASTILDNEQFF.

The J gene is TRBJ1-4, the V gene TRBV2; D is undetermined. V was cut by 2 bases and J by 0 bases, with 16 bases left in between. CDR3 length: 18 amino acids. Germline V gene data show CDR1 as SNHLY and CDR2 as FYNNEI. CDR3 in DNA: TGTGCCAGCAGTGAACGGACCCCCCTGAGGGCAACTAATGAAAAACTGTTTTTT. This codes for CASSERTPLRATNEKLFF.

In its sample, this clone was seen once. The V call is TRBV6-4, the J call TRBJ1-1; D not certain. V lost 2 bases and J lost 4, with 20 bases in between. The CDR3 runs to 17 residues. Germline CDR1 reads MRHNA; CDR2 reads SNTAGT. The DNA of the CDR3 is TGTGCCAGCAGTGACCTTCCTATCACGACGGGGAGCACTGAAGCTTTCTTT. Amino acids: CASSDLPITTGSTEAFF.

The V and J genes are TRBV7-8 and TRBJ2-7; unclear D gene. This CDR3 has 15 amino acids. Trimming removed 1 base at V and 0 bases at J, with 10 bases between. Germline V lookup: CDR1 SGHVS, CDR2 FQNEAQ. CDR3 protein: CASSLVRFVSYEQYF. The CDR3 nucleotides read TGTGCCAGCAGCTTAGTACGGTTCGTCTCCTACGAGCAGTACTTC.

This sequence joins TRBV7-9 and TRBJ2-5, with 10 positions matching TRBD1. This CDR3 has 15 residues. V was pared by 4 bases and J by 1 base, with 3 bases of the junction left unmatched. Per the germline V gene, CDR1 is SEHNR and CDR2 is FQNEAQ (reference sequence). This chain's CDR3 is CASSYDRGRQETQYF. The CDR3 bases are TGTGCCAGCAGCTACGACAGGGGGCGCCAAGAGACCCAGTACTTC.

The chain is built from TRBV18 and TRBJ1-1; D gene ambiguous. This CDR3 contains 12 residues. Trimming stripped 0 bases from V and 10 bases from J, with 9 bases between. CDR1 is KGHSH, CDR2 LQKENI, per germline. The DNA of the CDR3 is TGTGCCAGCTCACCACCGCGGGGAAGAGCTTTCTTT. Residues: CASSPPRGRAFF.

The chain has TRBV5-1 and TRBJ1-1; the D gene is possibly TRBD1 (5 bases). Germline V gives CDR1 SGHRS, CDR2 YFSETQ. Trimming cost V 4 bases and J 2 bases, with 18 bases left between them. This CDR3 comprises 16 residues. The CDR3 DNA follows: TGCGCCAGCAGCCTTGACCCGACAGTACGAAACACTGAAGCTTTCTTT. The encoded protein is CASSLDPTVRNTEAFF. Full variable domain (remainder filled in from reference TRBV5-1 and TRBJ1-1): KAGVTQTPRYLIKTRGQQVTLSCSPISGHRSVSWYQQTPGQGLQFLFEYFSETQRNKGNFPGRFSGRQFSNSRSEMNVSTLELGDSALYLCASSLDPTVRNTEAFFGQGTRLTVV.

The chain couples TRBV7-9 to TRBJ1-3; the D gene is possibly TRBD1 (5 bases). The CDR3 loop spans 14 amino acids. Looked up from germline, CDR1 is SEHNR and CDR2 is FQNEAQ (reference sequence). Deletions cut 5 bases from V and 2 bases from J, with 10 bases between. This CDR3 reads CASSLTGPGNTIYF. CDR3 nucleotides: TGTGCCAGCAGCCTTACAGGTCCTGGAAACACCATATATTTT.

This chain joins TRBV2 and TRBJ2-1; maybe TRBD1 (5 bases). Trimming took 6 bases from V and 8 from J, leaving 11 bases between them. This CDR3 spans 12 amino acids. Germline lookup yields CDR1 SNHLY and CDR2 FYNNEI. CDR3 in amino acids: CASRPDRYEQFF. CDR3 sequence (DNA): TGTGCCAGCAGACCCGACAGATATGAGCAGTTCTTC.

CDR3 loop: CASSDWALEGNQPQHF. CDR3 bases: TGTGCCAGCAGTGATTGGGCACTGGAGGGCAATCAGCCCCAGCATTTT. The V and J genes are TRBV2 and TRBJ1-5; D gene uncertain. The CDR3 has 16 amino acids. The germline V gene has CDR1 SNHLY and CDR2 FYNNEI. V shed 3 bases and J shed 2 bases, with 14 bases lying between them.